This T cell receptor beta chain appears in the sequencing data of a study of blood T cell repertoires in COVID-19. About the study: Sites in the United States, Italy and Spain provided acute and convalescent COVID-19 samples. Sample material is recorded as cDNA or gDNA derived from T cells, B-cell-depleted T cells, or PBMCs.

The CDR3 consists of 16 residues. In germline, CDR1 is LGHDT, CDR2 YNNKEL (reference sequence). Germline trimming cut 4 bases from V and 1 base from J; bases unmatched to any gene: 7. Source study methods: Estimation of nucleated cell counts was performed using reference gene primer amplification. Repertoires were generated with immunoSEQ multiplex PCR, while TCRdb's copy carries only in-frame clones and drops some. V, J and clone size derive from that table, while D and trimming were established from the DNA sequence. The sample has about 210,000 clones; 84% are singletons. The gene calls are TRBV3-1 (or the pseudogene TRBV3-2) and TRBJ2-5; 9 positions match TRBD2. This clonotype was obtained from a man aged 35 to 55 who had recovered from COVID-19. The sequencing input was peripheral blood. CDR3 nucleotide sequence: TGTGCCAGCAGCCGTACCAGCGGGGGGTTCCAAGAGACCCAGTACTTC. Encoded protein: CASSRTSGGFQETQYF.